The 28 T cell receptor beta chains below were found in one sample sequenced in a study of blood T cell repertoires in COVID-19 (dated by TCRdb to 2019 to 2021). Preparation of the library involved the immunoSEQ multiplex PCR assay. Held by TCRdb, this immuneACCESS table contains in-frame sequences only and omits some clones. Under half of the omission traces to an unresolved V gene where checked; the cause of the rest is unknown. The sample table holds approximately 220,000 clones, of which about 86% were seen once. The top ten constitute roughly 4.5% of the sample. The sample taken for sequencing was PBMCs or T cells enriched from blood (not recorded which). These receptors came from a woman aged 30 to 39 who had been exposed to COVID-19.

The chain combines TRBV10-3 with TRBJ1-5; possibly TRBD1 for D (6 bases). CDR1 is ENHRY, CDR2 SYGVKD, per germline. The CDR3 length is 13 residues. Trimming removed 9 bases from V and 5 bases from J, with 14 bases in between. The CDR3 loop reads CAITTGIDQPQHF. In nucleotides, the CDR3 is TGTGCCATAACTACAGGGATCGATCAGCCCCAGCATTTT.

This clone was observed a handful of times. The V gene is TRBV15, the J gene TRBJ1-6; 8 bases line up with TRBD1. The CDR3 spans 15 residues. Germline loops: CDR1 LNHNV, CDR2 YYDKDF (reference sequence). J was trimmed by 10 bases and V by 1 base; bases with no gene match: 6. The DNA for the CDR3 is TGTGCCACCAGCAGAGGTTTGGGACAGGAATCACCCCTCCACTTT. This encodes CATSRGLGQESPLHF.

This clone was observed a few times. The rearrangement joins TRBV7-8 to TRBJ1-5; TRBD1 is a possible D gene (5 bases). The CDR3 loop spans 15 amino acids. V was cut by 2 bases and J by 6 bases, with 14 bases left in between. Germline values: CDR1 SGHVS, CDR2 FQNEAQ. The DNA of the CDR3 is TGTGCCAGCAGCTTAAGTCCGACCAGGGTTCAGCCCCAGCATTTT. It translates to CASSLSPTRVQPQHF.

The chain carries TRBV12-3 or TRBV12-4 and TRBJ1-2; 7 bases match TRBD1. This CDR3 comprises 13 residues. Losses at the gene ends were 6 bases for V and 6 bases for J; bases not matched to a gene: 7. As DNA, the CDR3 is TGTGCCAGCAGCCACCGGGACAGCAATGGCTACACCTTC. Protein: CASSHRDSNGYTF.

The CDR3 bases are TGCAGCGTCGGCTGGGACAGGGGGCGGTATTTT. This translates into CSVGWDRGRYF. The gene calls are TRBV29-1 and TRBJ2-3, with TRBD1 matching over 12 bases. CDR1 is SQVTM and CDR2 is ANQGSEA in the germline V gene. V gave up 6 bases and J gave up 14 bases; unmatched junction bases: 6. The CDR3 runs 11 residues.

The chain recombines TRBV29-1 with TRBJ1-2; D ambiguous. The germline V gene has CDR1 SQVTM and CDR2 ANQGSEA. The V end lost 0 bases, the J end lost 3 bases, and 11 bases lay between the germline ends. The CDR3 has 14 amino acids. The CDR3 protein is CSVEDPGDHYGYTF. DNA of the CDR3: TGCAGCGTTGAAGATCCCGGGGATCACTATGGCTACACCTTC.

A few counts support this clone. The gene calls are TRBV19 and TRBJ1-6; 7 bases align to TRBD1. V shed 5 bases and J 12 bases; nucleotides not matched to a gene: 7. Germline assignment: CDR1 LNHDA and CDR2 SQIVND (reference sequence). The CDR3 loop spans 13 amino acids. The CDR3 sequence: CASSGTGVLPLHF. Here the CDR3 DNA reads TGTGCCAGTAGTGGTACAGGGGTTTTACCCCTCCACTTT.

The chain has TRBV10-3 and TRBJ2-7, with 10 nucleotides matching TRBD1. V dropped 3 bases and J dropped 5; count of bases not matched to a gene: 7. The germline V gene has CDR1 ENHRY and CDR2 SYGVKD. The CDR3 is 15 amino acids. CDR3 sequence (DNA): TGTGCCATCAGTGAAGACAGGGGGCTTTCCCACGAGCAGTACTTC. As protein: CAISEDRGLSHEQYF.

V is TRBV12-5 and J is TRBJ2-2; D may be TRBD2 (7 bases). Trimming stripped 3 bases from V and 6 bases from J, with 20 bases between. Germline V gives CDR1 LGHNT, CDR2 FRNRAP. This CDR3 is 17 amino acids long. The CDR3 region is CASGFSARGAIPGELFF. The CDR3 nucleotides read TGTGCTAGTGGTTTCTCGGCCCGGGGGGCCATTCCCGGGGAGCTGTTTTTT.

This clone was seen only a few times. The J gene is TRBJ1-1, the V gene TRBV19, with a tentative D call TRBD1 (6 bases). Between the trimmed V and J ends, which lost 4 bases and 1 base, there was a span of 16 bases. The CDR3 is 16 amino acids. In germline, CDR1 is LNHDA, CDR2 SQIVND (reference sequence). CDR3 coding DNA: TGTGCCAGTAGTAGGGACATCCGTGGTGGGAACACTGAAGCTTTCTTT. Encoded protein: CASSRDIRGGNTEAFF.

The chain has TRBV6-6 and TRBJ1-5; D call uncertain. Germline loops: CDR1 MNHNY, CDR2 SVGAGI (reference sequence). The CDR3 has 15 amino acids. V was trimmed by 6 bases and J by 5 bases, leaving 17 bases between them. CDR3 residues: CASSQGKGGHQPQHF. CDR3 nucleotides: TGTGCCAGCAGCCAAGGCAAGGGAGGTCATCAGCCCCAGCATTTT.

This clone was seen only a few times. The junction and the germline gene differ at one end; a read error may be behind it. The CDR3, as DNA: TGTGCCAGCAGGCAAGGACAGGGGAATATTGGCTACACCTTC. Protein product: CASRQGQGNIGYTF. The chain is built from TRBV3-1 (or the pseudogene TRBV3-2) and TRBJ1-2, with 9 bases lining up with TRBD1. Germline-derived CDR1 and CDR2 are LGHDT and YNNKEL (reference sequence). The CDR3 has 14 amino acids.

The chain recombines TRBV14 with TRBJ1-1; the match to TRBD1 covers 9 bases. The V gene's germline CDR1 is SGHDN and CDR2 FVKESK. This CDR3 region has 15 residues. J lost 1 base, V lost 4 bases, and 4 bases had no gene match. CDR3 bases: TGTGCCAGCAGCCGAATGACAGGGGGGAACACTGAAGCTTTCTTT. Amino acid sequence: CASSRMTGGNTEAFF.

The rearrangement uses TRBV29-1 and TRBJ2-3; the D is unclear. CDR1 is SQVTM, CDR2 ANQGSEA, per germline. V lost 7 bases and J 0 bases, leaving 11 bases between the germline ends. This CDR3 comprises 13 residues. The CDR3 region has the DNA TGCAGCGCCTTGACACTTAGCACAGATACGCAGTATTTT. This codes for CSALTLSTDTQYF.

This clone was seen a handful of times. This CDR3 is CAASTQYQPQHF. The CDR3 DNA reads TGTGCCGCATCCACCCAGTATCAGCCCCAGCATTTT. The rearrangement uses TRBV19 and TRBJ1-5; D not resolved. The CDR3 sequence is 12 residues long. Germline-derived CDR1 and CDR2 are LNHDA and SQIVND (reference sequence). Trimming shortened V by 11 bases and J by 5 bases, and 13 bases separated the two germline ends.

This chain links TRBV24-1 with TRBJ2-3; 10 bases match TRBD2. The length of the CDR3 is 17 residues. CDR1 KGHDR and CDR2 SFDVKD come from the germline V gene. J gave up 2 bases and V 4 bases, and 8 bases lay outside the gene matches. The CDR3 DNA reads TGTGCCACCAGTGACCCCCCCGGACTAGCGGCCACAGATACGCAGTATTTT. It encodes CATSDPPGLAATDTQYF.

This chain connects TRBV19 to TRBJ2-7, with D possibly matching TRBD2 (5 bases). This CDR3 is built from 15 residues. Germline CDR1 LNHDA, CDR2 SQIVND (reference sequence). V lost 3 bases to trimming and J lost 2 bases, with 14 bases between them. CDR3 nucleotides: TGTGCCAGTAGTATTCAATCCGCCGGGACCTACGAGCAGTACTTC. This codes for CASSIQSAGTYEQYF.

The rearrangement joins TRBV29-1 to TRBJ2-7, with a possible D match to TRBD1 (6 bases). The length of the CDR3 is 13 residues. V lost 1 base and J 5 bases, leaving 12 bases between the germline ends. In germline, CDR1 is SQVTM, CDR2 ANQGSEA. CDR3: CSVEGRGSHEQYF. DNA of the CDR3: TGCAGCGTTGAAGGCAGGGGTAGCCACGAGCAGTACTTC.

This CDR3 reads CASSDQIGKLTNYGYTF. CDR3 coding DNA: TGTGCCAGCAGCGACCAAATCGGCAAACTAACTAACTATGGCTACACCTTC. This chain uses TRBV5-5 with TRBJ1-2; D ambiguous. The V end was cut by 4 bases, the J end by 0 bases, with 19 bases between. Looked up from germline, CDR1 is SGHKS and CDR2 is YYEKEE (reference sequence). This CDR3 is 17 amino acids long.

The chain uses TRBV3-1 (or the pseudogene TRBV3-2) and TRBJ1-3; D call uncertain. The CDR3 consists of 14 residues. Germline V gene sequence: CDR1 LGHDT, CDR2 YNNKEL (reference sequence). The ends were cut back, 4 bases at V and 2 bases at J, with 9 bases in the middle. The CDR3 loop reads CASSPIGTGNTIYF. As DNA, the CDR3 is TGTGCCAGCAGCCCCATCGGGACTGGAAACACCATATATTTT.

The J gene is TRBJ1-2, the V gene TRBV9; 8 nucleotides line up with TRBD1. V shed 8 bases and J 0 bases; nucleotides not matched to a gene: 6. In germline, CDR1 is SGDLS, CDR2 YYNGEE. This CDR3 has 14 residues. CDR3 DNA sequence: TGTGCCAGTTCAGGGGGCCTTACTAACTATGGCTACACCTTC. It encodes CASSGGLTNYGYTF.

This rearrangement joins TRBV24-1 to TRBJ2-3; 9 nucleotides agree with TRBD2. CDR3 length: 15 amino acids. Germline CDR1 KGHDR, CDR2 SFDVKD. The J segment lost 3 bases and the V segment lost 4 bases, leaving 4 bases of the junction unmatched. The CDR3 sequence: CATSDLAGATDTQYF. The CDR3, as DNA: TGTGCCACCAGTGACTTAGCGGGGGCTACAGATACGCAGTATTTT.

The rearrangement uses TRBV3-1 (or the pseudogene TRBV3-2) and TRBJ1-2, with D possibly TRBD1 on 6 matching bases. Germline V gene sequence: CDR1 LGHDT, CDR2 YNNKEL (reference sequence). V was shortened by 1 base and J by 4 bases, with 16 bases between the two germline ends. The CDR3 has 16 residues. CDR3 amino acids: CASSQGGRGRTYGYTF. The CDR3 bases are TGTGCCAGCAGCCAAGGAGGGCGGGGGCGTACCTATGGCTACACCTTC.

This clone was counted only a few times. The chain has TRBV18 and TRBJ1-2; the match to TRBD1 covers 7 bases. CDR1 and CDR2 from the germline V gene are KGHSH and LQKENI. CDR3 size: 12 residues. V lost 6 bases to trimming and J lost 7 bases; unmatched junction nucleotides: 5. Here the CDR3 reads CASSTGATGYTF. The CDR3 DNA follows: TGTGCCAGCTCTACAGGGGCTACTGGCTACACCTTC.

This sequence joins TRBV19 and TRBJ2-3; TRBD1 matches at 7 bases. The CDR3 is 16 residues long. In germline, CDR1 is LNHDA, CDR2 SQIVND (reference sequence). Trimming removed 3 bases from V and 0 bases from J; junction bases left unmatched: 6. The CDR3 DNA sequence: TGTGCCAGTAGTATTCCAACAGGGGCTAGCACAGATACGCAGTATTTT. Residues: CASSIPTGASTDTQYF.

The J gene is TRBJ1-2, the V gene TRBV3-1 (or the pseudogene TRBV3-2), with 7 bases that match TRBD1. J was trimmed by 0 bases and V by 3 bases; bases with no gene match: 4. Germline V gene sequence: CDR1 LGHDT, CDR2 YNNKEL (reference sequence). The length of the CDR3 is 15 residues. This CDR3 reads CASSHLTGPNYGYTF. CDR3 coding DNA: TGTGCCAGCAGCCACCTGACAGGGCCTAACTATGGCTACACCTTC.

This clone occurred a few times. Distinct nucleotide sequences in the sample also encode this CDR3. This chain uses TRBV3-1 (or the pseudogene TRBV3-2) with TRBJ1-2; D not resolved. This CDR3 comprises 15 residues. Germline CDR1 reads LGHDT; CDR2 reads YNNKEL (reference sequence). The V end was cut by 0 bases, the J end by 0 bases, with 8 bases between. The CDR3 nucleotides read TGTGCCAGCAGCCAAGAATCAACTCCTAACTATGGCTACACCTTC. Protein product: CASSQESTPNYGYTF.

The chain combines TRBV6-5 with TRBJ1-2, with unresolved D. Germline CDR1 and CDR2: MNHEY and SVGAGI. The CDR3 length is 14 residues. V lost 6 bases and J 4 bases, leaving 15 bases between the germline ends. This chain's CDR3 is CASSPIGRGYGYTF. The CDR3 bases are TGTGCCAGCAGCCCGATCGGACGGGGCTATGGCTACACCTTC.